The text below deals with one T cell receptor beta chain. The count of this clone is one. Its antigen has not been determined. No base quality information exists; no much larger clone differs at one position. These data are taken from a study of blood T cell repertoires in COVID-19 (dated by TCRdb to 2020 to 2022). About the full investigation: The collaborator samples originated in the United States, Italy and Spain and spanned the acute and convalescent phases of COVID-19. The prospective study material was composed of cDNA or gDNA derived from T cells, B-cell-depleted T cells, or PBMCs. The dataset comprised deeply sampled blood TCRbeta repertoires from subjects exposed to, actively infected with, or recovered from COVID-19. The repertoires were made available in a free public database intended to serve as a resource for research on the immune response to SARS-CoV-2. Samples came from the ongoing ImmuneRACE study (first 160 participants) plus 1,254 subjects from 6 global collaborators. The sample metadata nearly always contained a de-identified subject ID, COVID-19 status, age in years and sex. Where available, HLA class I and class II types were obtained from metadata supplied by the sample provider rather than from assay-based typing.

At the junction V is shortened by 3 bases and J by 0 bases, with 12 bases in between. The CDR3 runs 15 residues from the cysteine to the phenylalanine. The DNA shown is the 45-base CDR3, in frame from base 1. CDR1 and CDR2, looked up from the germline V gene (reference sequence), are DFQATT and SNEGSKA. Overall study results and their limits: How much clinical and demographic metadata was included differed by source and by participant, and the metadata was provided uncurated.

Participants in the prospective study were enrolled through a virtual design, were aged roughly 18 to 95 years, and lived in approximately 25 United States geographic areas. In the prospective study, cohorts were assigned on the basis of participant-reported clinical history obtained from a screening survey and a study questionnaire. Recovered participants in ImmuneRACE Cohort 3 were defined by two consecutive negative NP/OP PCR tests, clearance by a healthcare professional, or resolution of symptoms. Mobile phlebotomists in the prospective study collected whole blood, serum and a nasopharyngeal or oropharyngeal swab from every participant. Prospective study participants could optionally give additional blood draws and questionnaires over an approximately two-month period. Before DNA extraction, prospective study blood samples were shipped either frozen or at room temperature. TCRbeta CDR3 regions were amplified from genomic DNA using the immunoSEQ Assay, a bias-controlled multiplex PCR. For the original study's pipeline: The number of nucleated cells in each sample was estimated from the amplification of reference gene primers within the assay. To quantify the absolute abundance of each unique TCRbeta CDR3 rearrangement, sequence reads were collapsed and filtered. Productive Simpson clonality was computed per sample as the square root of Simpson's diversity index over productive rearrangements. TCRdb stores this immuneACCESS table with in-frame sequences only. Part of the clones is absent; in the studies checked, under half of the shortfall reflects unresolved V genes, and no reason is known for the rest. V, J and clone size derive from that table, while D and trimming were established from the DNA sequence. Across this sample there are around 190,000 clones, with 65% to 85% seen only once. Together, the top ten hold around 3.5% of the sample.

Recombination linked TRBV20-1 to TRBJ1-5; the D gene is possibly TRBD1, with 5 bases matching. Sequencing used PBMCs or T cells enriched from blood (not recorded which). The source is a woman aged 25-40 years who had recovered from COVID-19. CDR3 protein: CSASPRQISNQPQHF. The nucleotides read TGCAGTGCTAGTCCCCGACAGATTAGCAATCAGCCCCAGCATTTT.